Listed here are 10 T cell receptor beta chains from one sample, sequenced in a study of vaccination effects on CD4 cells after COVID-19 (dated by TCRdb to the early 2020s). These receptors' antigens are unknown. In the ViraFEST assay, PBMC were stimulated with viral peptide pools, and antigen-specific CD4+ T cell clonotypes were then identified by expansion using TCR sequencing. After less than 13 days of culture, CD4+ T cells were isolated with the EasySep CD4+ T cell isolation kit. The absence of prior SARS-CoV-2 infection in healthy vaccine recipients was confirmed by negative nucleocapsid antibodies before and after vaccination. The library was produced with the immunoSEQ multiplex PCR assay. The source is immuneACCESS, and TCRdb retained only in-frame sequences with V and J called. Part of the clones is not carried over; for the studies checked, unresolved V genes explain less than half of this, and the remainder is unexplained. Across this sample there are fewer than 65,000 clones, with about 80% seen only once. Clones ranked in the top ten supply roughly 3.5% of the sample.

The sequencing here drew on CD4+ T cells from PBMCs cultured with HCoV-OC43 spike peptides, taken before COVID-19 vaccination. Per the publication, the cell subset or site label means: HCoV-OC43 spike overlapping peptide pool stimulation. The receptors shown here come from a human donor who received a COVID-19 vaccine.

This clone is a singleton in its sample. CDR3 amino acids: CSVSRGGGYTDTQYF. The CDR3 DNA is TGCAGCGTTTCTAGAGGGGGGGGATACACAGATACGCAGTATTTT. The V gene is TRBV29-1, the J gene TRBJ2-3; TRBD2 is a possible D gene (7 bases). CDR3 size: 15 residues. The V gene lost 5 bases and the J gene lost 2 bases, with 17 bases spanning the gap. From germline, CDR1 is SQVTM and CDR2 ANQGSEA.

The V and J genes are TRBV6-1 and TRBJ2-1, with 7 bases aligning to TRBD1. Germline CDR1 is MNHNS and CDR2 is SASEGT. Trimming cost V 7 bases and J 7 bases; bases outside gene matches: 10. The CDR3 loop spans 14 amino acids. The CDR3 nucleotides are TGTGCCAGCACCCAACCCGGGACAGCTAATGAGCAGTTCTTC. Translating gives CASTQPGTANEQFF.

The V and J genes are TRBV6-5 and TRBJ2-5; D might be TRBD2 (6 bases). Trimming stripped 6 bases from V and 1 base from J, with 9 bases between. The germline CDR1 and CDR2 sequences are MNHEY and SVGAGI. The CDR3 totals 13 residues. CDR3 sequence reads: CASSGGPQETQYF. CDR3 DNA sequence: TGTGCCAGCAGCGGGGGTCCCCAAGAGACCCAGTACTTC.

The chain's CDR3 is CASSWGSNQPQHF. The CDR3 coding sequence is TGTGCCAGCAGCTGGGGTTCCAATCAGCCCCAGCATTTT. The chain is built from TRBV5-5 and TRBJ1-5; unclear D gene. This CDR3 contains 13 residues. Germline assignment: CDR1 SGHKS and CDR2 YYEKEE (reference sequence). V lost 3 bases and J 3 bases, leaving 7 bases between the germline ends.

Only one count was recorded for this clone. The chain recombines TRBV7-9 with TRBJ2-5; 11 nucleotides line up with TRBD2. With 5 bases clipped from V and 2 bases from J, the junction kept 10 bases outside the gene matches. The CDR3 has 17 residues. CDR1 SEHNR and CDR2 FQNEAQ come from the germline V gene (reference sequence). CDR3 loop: CASSASYSGGGQETQYF. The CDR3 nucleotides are TGTGCCAGCAGCGCATCATATAGCGGGGGGGGTCAAGAGACCCAGTACTTC.

CDR3 DNA: TGCAGCTTCCAGAGGACAGGGGGGTCAGAGACCCAGTACTTC. It codes for CSFQRTGGSETQYF. V is TRBV29-1 and J is TRBJ2-5, with TRBD1 matching over 10 bases. The CDR3 sequence is 14 residues long. The germline V gene encodes CDR1 SQVTM and CDR2 ANQGSEA. Unmatched junction bases numbered 10, after V lost 8 bases and J lost 4 bases.

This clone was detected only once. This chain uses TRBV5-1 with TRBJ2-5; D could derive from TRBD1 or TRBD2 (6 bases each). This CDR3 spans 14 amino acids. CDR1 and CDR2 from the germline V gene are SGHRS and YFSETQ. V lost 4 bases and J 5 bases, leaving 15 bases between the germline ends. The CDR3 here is CASSPRGVGETQYF. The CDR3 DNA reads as TGCGCCAGCAGCCCTAGGGGGGTTGGGGAGACCCAGTACTTC.

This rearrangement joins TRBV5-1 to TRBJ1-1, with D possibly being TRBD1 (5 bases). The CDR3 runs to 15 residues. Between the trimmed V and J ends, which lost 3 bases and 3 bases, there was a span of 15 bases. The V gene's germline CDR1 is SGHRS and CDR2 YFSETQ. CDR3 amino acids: CASSSAIRGDTEAFF. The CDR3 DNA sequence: TGCGCCAGCAGCTCTGCCATTAGAGGGGACACTGAAGCTTTCTTT.

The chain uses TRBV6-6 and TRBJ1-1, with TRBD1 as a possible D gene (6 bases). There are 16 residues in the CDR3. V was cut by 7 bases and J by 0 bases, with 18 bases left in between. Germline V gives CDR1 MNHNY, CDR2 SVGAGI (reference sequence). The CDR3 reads CASIFRGGAVNTEAFF. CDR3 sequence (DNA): TGTGCCAGCATATTTAGGGGGGGGGCGGTGAACACTGAAGCTTTCTTT.

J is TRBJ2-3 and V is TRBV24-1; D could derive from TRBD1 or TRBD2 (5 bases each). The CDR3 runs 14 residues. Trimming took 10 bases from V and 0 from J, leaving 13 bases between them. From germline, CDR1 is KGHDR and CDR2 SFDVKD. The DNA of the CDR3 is TGTGCCACAGCTTGGGACGGTAGCACAGATACGCAGTATTTT. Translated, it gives CATAWDGSTDTQYF.